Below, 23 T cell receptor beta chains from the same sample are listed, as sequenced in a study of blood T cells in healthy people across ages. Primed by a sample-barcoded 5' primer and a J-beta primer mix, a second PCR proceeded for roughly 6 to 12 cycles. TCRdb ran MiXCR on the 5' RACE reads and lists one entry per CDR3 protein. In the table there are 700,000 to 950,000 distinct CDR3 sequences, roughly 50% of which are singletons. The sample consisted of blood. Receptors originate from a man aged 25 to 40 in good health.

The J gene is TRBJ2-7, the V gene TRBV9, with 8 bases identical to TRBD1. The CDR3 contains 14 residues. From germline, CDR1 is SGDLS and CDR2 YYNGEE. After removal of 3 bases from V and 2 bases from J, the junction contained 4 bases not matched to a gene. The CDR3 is CASSGRDRTYEQYF. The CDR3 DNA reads TGTGCCAGCAGCGGGCGGGACAGGACCTACGAGCAGTACTTC.

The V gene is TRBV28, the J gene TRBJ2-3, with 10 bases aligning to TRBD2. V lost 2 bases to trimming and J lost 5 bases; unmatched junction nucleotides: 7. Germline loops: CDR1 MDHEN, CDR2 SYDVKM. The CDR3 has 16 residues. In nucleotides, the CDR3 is TGTGCCAGCAGTTTACGGCTAGCGGGAGTGGAAGATACGCAGTATTTT. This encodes CASSLRLAGVEDTQYF.

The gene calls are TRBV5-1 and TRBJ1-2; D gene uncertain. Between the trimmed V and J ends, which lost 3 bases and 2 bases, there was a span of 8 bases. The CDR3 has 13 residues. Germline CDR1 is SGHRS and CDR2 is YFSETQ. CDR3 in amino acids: CASSSDENYGYTF. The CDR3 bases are TGCGCCAGCAGCTCGGACGAGAACTATGGCTACACCTTC.

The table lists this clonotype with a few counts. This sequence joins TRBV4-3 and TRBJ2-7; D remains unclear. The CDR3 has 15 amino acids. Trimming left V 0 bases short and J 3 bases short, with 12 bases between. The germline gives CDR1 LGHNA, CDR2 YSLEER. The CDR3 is CASSQDSGRNYEQYF. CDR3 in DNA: TGCGCCAGCAGCCAAGATTCCGGACGGAACTACGAGCAGTACTTC.

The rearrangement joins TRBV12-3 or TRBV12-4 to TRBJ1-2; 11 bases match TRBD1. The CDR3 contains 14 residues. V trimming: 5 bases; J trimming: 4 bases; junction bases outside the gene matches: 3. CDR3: CASSIGTGGYGYTF. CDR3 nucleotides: TGTGCCAGCAGTATAGGGACAGGGGGCTATGGCTACACCTTC.

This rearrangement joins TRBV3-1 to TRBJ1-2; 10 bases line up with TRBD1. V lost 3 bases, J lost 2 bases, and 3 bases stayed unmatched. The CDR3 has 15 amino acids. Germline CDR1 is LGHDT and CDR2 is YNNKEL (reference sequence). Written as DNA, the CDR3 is TGTGCCAGCAGCCAGACAGGGGGCTACAACTATGGCTACACCTTC. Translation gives CASSQTGGYNYGYTF.

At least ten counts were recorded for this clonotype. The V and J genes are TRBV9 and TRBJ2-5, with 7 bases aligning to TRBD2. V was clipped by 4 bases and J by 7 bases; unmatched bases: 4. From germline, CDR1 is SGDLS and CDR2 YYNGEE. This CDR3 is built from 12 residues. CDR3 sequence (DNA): TGTGCCAGCAGCTACCCGGGGGGGACCCAGTACTTC. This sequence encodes CASSYPGGTQYF. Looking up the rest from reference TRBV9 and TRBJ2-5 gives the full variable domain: DSGVTQTPKHLITATGQRVTLRCSPRSGDLSVYWYQQSLDQGLQFLIQYYNGEERAKGNILERFSAQQFPDLHSELNLSSLELGDSALYFCASSYPGGTQYFGPGTRLLVL.

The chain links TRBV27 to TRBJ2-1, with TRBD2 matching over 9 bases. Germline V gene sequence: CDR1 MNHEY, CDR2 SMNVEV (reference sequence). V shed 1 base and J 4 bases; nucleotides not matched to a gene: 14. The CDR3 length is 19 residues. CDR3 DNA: TGTGCCAGCAGTTTATACCCCCGGGGCGTAGCGGGAGAGTACAATGAGCAGTTCTTC. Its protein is CASSLYPRGVAGEYNEQFF.

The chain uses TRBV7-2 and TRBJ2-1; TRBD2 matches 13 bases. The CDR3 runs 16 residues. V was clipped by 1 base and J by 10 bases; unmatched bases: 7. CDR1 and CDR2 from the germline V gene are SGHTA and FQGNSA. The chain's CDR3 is CASSLVSLLAGGEQFF. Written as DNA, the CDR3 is TGTGCCAGCAGCTTAGTTAGCCTACTAGCGGGAGGGGAGCAGTTCTTC.

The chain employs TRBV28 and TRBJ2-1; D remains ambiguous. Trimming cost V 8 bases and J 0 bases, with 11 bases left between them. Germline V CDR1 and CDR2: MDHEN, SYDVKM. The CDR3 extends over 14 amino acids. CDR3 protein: CASGPSLSYNEQFF. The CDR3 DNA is TGTGCCAGCGGTCCTTCCCTCTCCTACAATGAGCAGTTCTTC. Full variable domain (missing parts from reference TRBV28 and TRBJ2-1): DVKVTQSSRYLVKRTGEKVFLECVQDMDHENMFWYRQDPGLGLRLIYFSYDVKMKEKGDIPEGYSVSREKKERFSLILESASTNQTSMYLCASGPSLSYNEQFFGPGTRLTVL.

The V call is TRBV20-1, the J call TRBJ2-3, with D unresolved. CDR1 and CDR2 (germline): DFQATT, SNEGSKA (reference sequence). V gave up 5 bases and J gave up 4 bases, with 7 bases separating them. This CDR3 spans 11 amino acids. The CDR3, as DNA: TGCAGTGCTTTCCCATCAGATACGCAGTATTTT. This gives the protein CSAFPSDTQYF.

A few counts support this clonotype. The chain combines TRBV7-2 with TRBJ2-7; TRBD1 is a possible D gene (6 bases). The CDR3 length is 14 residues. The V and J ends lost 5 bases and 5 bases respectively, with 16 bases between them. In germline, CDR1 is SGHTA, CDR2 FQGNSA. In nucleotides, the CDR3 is TGTGCCAGCAGCACGACAGGTTTTGTCGACGAGCAGTACTTC. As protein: CASSTTGFVDEQYF. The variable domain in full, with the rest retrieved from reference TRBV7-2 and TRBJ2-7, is GAGVSQSPSNKVTEKGKDVELRCDPISGHTALYWYRQSLGQGLEFLIYFQGNSAPDKSGLPSDRFSAERTGGSVSTLTIQRTQQEDSAVYLCASSTTGFVDEQYFGPGTRLTVT.

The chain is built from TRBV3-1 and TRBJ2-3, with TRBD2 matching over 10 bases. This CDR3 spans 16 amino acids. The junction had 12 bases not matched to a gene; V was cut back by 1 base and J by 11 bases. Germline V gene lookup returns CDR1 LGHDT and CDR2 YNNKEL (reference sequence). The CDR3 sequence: CASSQATGLADQKQYF. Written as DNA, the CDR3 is TGTGCCAGCAGCCAAGCGACAGGACTAGCGGACCAAAAGCAGTATTTT.

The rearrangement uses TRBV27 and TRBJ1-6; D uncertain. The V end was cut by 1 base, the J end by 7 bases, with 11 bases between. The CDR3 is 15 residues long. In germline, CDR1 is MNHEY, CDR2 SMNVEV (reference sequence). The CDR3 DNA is TGTGCCAGCAGTTTATTCGTACAGACGAATTCACCCCTCCACTTT. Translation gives CASSLFVQTNSPLHF.

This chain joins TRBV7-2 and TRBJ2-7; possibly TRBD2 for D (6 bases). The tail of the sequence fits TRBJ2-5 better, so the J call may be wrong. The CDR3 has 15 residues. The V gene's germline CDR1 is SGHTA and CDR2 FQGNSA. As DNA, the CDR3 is TGTGCCAGCAGCCATAACCGCGGGGTCCAAGAGACCCAGTACTTC. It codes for CASSHNRGVQETQYF.

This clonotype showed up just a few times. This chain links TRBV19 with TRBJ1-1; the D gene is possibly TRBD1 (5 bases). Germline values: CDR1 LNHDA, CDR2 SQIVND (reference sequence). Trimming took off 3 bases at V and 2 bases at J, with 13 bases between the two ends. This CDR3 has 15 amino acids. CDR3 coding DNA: TGTGCCAGTAGTATTTCGGGCAGGGCCAACACTGAAGCTTTCTTT. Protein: CASSISGRANTEAFF.

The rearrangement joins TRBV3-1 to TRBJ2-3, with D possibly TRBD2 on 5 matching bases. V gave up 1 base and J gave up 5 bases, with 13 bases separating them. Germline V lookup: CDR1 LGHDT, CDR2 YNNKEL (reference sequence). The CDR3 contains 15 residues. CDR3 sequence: CASSQARTRGDTQYF. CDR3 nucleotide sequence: TGTGCCAGCAGCCAAGCCCGTACTAGAGGAGATACGCAGTATTTT.

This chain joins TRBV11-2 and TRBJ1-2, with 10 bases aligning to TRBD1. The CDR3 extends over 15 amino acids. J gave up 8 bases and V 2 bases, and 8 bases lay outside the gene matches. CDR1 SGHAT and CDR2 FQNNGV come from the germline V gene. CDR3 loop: CASSLPGTGDGGYTF. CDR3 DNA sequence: TGTGCCAGCAGCTTACCCGGGACAGGGGACGGCGGCTACACCTTC.

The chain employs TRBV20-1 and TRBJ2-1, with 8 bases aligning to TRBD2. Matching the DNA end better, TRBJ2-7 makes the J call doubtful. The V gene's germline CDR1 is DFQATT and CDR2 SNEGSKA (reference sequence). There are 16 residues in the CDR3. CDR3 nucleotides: TGCAGTGCTAGATCGGAGAGCGGGAGAAGCTACAATGAGCAGTACTTC. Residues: CSARSESGRSYNEQYF.

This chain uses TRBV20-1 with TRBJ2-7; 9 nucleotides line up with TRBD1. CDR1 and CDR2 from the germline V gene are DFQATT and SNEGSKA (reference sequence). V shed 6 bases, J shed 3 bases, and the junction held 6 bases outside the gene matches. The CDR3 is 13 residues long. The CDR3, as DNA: TGCAGTGCAAGGGACAGGGTGCACTACGAGCAGTACTTC. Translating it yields CSARDRVHYEQYF.

CDR3 nucleotide sequence: TGTGCCAGCAGCTTAGTTTGGGACAATGAGCAGTTCTTC. This sequence encodes CASSLVWDNEQFF. J is TRBJ2-1 and V is TRBV7-2, with D uncertain. The CDR3 loop spans 13 amino acids. Germline lookup yields CDR1 SGHTA and CDR2 FQGNSA. The ends were cut back, 1 base at V and 5 bases at J, with 6 bases in the middle. Looking up the rest from reference TRBV7-2 and TRBJ2-1 gives the full variable domain: GAGVSQSPSNKVTEKGKDVELRCDPISGHTALYWYRQSLGQGLEFLIYFQGNSAPDKSGLPSDRFSAERTGGSVSTLTIQRTQQEDSAVYLCASSLVWDNEQFFGPGTRLTVL.

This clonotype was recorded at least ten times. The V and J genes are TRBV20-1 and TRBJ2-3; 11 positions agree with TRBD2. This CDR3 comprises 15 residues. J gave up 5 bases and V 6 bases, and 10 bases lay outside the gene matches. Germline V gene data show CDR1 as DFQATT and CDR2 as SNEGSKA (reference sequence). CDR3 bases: TGCAGTGCGAGCCCCACTAGCGGGAGAGGAGATACGCAGTATTTT. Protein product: CSASPTSGRGDTQYF.

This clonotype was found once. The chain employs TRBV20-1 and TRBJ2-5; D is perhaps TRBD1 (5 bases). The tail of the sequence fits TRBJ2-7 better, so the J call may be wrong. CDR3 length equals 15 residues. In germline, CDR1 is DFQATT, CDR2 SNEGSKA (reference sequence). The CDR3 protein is CSARDLETVTYEQYF. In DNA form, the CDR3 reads TGCAGTGCTAGAGATTTGGAGACAGTGACCTACGAGCAGTACTTC.